This T cell receptor (beta chain) was recovered during a study of cytomegalovirus exposure and HLA in healthy donors. For the study at large: The Caucasian-associated ancestry cluster held 65% to 90% of around 380 genotyped donors. Study-wide results and limits: When a later analysis compared HLA-associated TCR beta chains with equally common others, the HLA-associated chains turned out to be more clonally expanded and to have lower generation probabilities. Despite most TCR sequences being rare, some public TCRs occurred in many donors.

PCR employed 60 Vbeta and 13 Jbeta primers. Profiled with immunoSEQ multiplex PCR; TCRdb holds only in-frame clones, not every one. The repertoire holds roughly 140,000 clones, 80% to 90% seen once, with 3.5% to 5.5% in the top ten. The CDR3 runs 15 residues. The ends lost 6 bases at V and 4 bases at J; junction bases unmatched: 4. Germline V gene sequence: CDR1 MNHEY, CDR2 SVGAGI. For this clone: Its antigen is unknown. This specimen includes other DNA sequences encoding the same CDR3.

The receptor was isolated from a middle-aged woman in good health and CMV-seropositive. The rearrangement links TRBV6-5 to TRBJ2-3, with TRBD2 identical over 13 bases. Material: PBMCs. CDR3 in DNA: TGTGCCAGCAGGAGACTAGCGGGAGGTTCAGATACGCAGTATTTT. Residues: CASRRLAGGSDTQYF.